This TCR beta chain is drawn from a study of T cells in Graves' hyperthyroidism and ophthalmopathy. RNA transcripts gave rise to amplified TCR beta CDR3 regions. The study used the HTBI primer set for a first-round RT-PCR of the TCR CDR3. TCRdb reprocessed the multiplex PCR reads via MiXCR and lists one record per CDR3 protein. The sample has roughly 840,000 distinct CDR3 sequences; more than 30% are singletons. The study's findings and limits: Most thyroid-expanded clonotypes above 0.001 were also found in blood.

Newly diagnosed hyperthyroidism patients aged 18 to 65 years had disease lasting under 2 months. Fresh peripheral blood, roughly 9.8 ml of it, supplied the PBMCs. As to this clonotype: No antigen is known for it.

V was trimmed by 3 bases and J by 0 bases, leaving 12 bases between them. This CDR3 region has 15 residues. The V gene is TRBV12-3 or TRBV12-4, the J gene TRBJ2-7; no clear D gene. The material sequenced was blood. This TCR was sampled from a young man with Graves' hyperthyroidism. As DNA, the CDR3 is TGTGCCAGCAGTTTTTCCCCGGATAGCTCCTACGAGCAGTACTTC. Translating it yields CASSFSPDSSYEQYF.